Sequencing of this T cell receptor beta chain was carried out in a study of tumor and adjacent non-tumor tissue in lung cancer. As for the study in general: Histology: under 15 adenocarcinoma, a couple of squamous cell carcinoma, 1 small cell lung cancer. Study-wide findings and caveats: Significantly higher TCR diversity was found in tumor than normal lung. Tumor TCR diversity, when higher, was linked to shorter survival. Normal lung showed higher cumulative top 100 clone frequency than tumor.

This clonotype turned up a few times. Antigen: not known. The junction departs from the called germline gene at one end, perhaps through a read error. Germline CDR1 SGHNT, CDR2 YENEEA. The CDR3 totals 14 residues. The library came from three nested PCR rounds adapted from ARM-PCR protocols. TCRdb re-called the multiplex PCR reads with MiXCR, one entry per CDR3 protein. The data show some 100,000 distinct CDR3 sequences, 80% seen once. RNA was extracted from bulk tissue without any cell sorting. More than 3 cm separated this lung sample from the edge of the tumor. This clonotype originated in a man aged 60 to 75 with small cell lung cancer. The sequenced sample was distant non-tumor lung tissue. This chain uses TRBV11-3 with TRBJ2-3, with a tentative D call TRBD1 (5 bases). CDR3 in DNA: TGTGCCAACAGCTTAGCAAGGGGCGGTGATACGCAGTATTTT. Protein sequence: CANSLARGGDTQYF.